What follows is one TCR beta chain and its context. These data originate in a study of beta chain features in type 1 diabetes. In germline, CDR1 is GTSNPN, CDR2 SVGIG (reference sequence). V dropped 0 bases and J dropped 0; count of bases not matched to a gene: 1. The CDR3 has 17 amino acids. TCRB transcripts that were expressed got sequenced, as all of the isolated RNA had been reverse transcribed. Profiled with immunoSEQ multiplex PCR; TCRdb holds only in-frame clones, not every one. The repertoire holds about 360,000 clones, with 10% to 15% as singletons. The sequence was collected from a man between 18 and 35 years old in good health. The sequenced material came from naive CD4+ T cells from blood. V gene TRBV30 combines with J gene TRBJ2-2, with TRBD2 matching over 13 bases. The CDR3, as DNA: TGTGCCTGGAGTGTAACTAGCGGGAGGGCGAACACCGGGGAGCTGTTTTTT. It translates to CAWSVTSGRANTGELFF.